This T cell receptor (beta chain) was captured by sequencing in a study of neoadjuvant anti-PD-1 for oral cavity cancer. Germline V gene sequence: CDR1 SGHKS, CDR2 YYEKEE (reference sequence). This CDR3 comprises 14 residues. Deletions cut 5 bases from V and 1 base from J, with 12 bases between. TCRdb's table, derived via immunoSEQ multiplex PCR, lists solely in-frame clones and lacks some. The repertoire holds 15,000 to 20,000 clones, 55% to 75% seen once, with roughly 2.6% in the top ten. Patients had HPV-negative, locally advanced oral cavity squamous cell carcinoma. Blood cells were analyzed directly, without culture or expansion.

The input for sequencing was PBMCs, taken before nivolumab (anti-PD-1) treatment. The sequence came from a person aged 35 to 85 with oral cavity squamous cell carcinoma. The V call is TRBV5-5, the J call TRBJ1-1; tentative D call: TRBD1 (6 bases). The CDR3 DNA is TGTGCCAGCAGACTCGACAGGACGAACACTGAAGCTTTCTTT. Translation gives CASRLDRTNTEAFF.